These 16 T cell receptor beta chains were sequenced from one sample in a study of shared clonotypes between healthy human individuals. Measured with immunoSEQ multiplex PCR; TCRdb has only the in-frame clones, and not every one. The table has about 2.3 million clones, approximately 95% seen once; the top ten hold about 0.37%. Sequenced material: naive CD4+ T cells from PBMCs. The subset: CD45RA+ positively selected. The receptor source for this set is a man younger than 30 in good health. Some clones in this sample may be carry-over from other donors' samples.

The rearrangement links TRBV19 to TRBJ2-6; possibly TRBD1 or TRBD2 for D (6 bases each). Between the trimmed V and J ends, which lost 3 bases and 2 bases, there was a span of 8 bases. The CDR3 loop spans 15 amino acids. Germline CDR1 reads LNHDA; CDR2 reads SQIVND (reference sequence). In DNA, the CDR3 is TGTGCCAGTAGTATGGGGGGCGCTGGGGCCAACGTCCTGACTTTC. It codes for CASSMGGAGANVLTF.

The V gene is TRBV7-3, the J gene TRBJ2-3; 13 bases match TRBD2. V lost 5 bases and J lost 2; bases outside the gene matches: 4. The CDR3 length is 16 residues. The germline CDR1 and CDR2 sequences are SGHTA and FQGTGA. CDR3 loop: CASSTGLAGFTDTQYF. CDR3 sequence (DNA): TGTGCCAGCAGCACGGGACTAGCGGGGTTCACAGATACGCAGTATTTT.

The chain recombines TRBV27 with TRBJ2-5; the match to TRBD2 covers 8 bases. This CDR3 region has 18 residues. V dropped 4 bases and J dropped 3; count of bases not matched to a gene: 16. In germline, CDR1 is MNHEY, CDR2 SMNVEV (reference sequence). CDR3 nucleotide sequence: TGTGCCAGCAGTTCCCAAAGGGGGGCCGGGAGGGCAAAAGAGACCCAGTACTTC. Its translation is CASSSQRGAGRAKETQYF.

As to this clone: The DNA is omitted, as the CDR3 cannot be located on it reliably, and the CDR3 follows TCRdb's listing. CDR3 region: CASVGPGQLNTEAFF. The rearrangement joins TRBV7-9 to TRBJ1-1; no DNA check was done on the table's D call, TRBD1. The germline gives CDR1 SEHNR, CDR2 FQNEAQ (reference sequence). The CDR3 region is 15 residues in length, termini included.

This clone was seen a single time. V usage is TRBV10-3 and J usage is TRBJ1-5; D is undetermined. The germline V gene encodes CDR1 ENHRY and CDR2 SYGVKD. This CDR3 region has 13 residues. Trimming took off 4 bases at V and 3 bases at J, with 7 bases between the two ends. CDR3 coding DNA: TGTGCCATCAGTGCGGACCTCAATCAGCCCCAGCATTTT. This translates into CAISADLNQPQHF.

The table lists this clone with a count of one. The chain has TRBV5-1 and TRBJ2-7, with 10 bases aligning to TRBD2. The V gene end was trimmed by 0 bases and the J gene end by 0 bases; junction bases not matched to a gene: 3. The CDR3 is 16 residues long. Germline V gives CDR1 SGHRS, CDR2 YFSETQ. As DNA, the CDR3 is TGCGCCAGCAGCTTGGGACTAGCGGGTTACTCCTACGAGCAGTACTTC. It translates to CASSLGLAGYSYEQYF.

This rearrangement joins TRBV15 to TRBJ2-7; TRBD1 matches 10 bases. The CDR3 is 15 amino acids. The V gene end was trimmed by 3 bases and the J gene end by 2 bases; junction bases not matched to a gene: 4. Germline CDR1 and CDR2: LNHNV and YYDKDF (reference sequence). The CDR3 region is CATSRGTGDAYEQYF. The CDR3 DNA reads TGTGCCACCAGCAGGGGGACAGGGGACGCCTACGAGCAGTACTTC.

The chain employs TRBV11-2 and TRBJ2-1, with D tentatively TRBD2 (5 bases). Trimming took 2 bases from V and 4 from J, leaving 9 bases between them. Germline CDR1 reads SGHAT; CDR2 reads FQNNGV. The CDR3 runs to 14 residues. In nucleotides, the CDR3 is TGTGCCAGCAGCTTAATCACGGGGTACAATGAGCAGTTCTTC. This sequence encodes CASSLITGYNEQFF.

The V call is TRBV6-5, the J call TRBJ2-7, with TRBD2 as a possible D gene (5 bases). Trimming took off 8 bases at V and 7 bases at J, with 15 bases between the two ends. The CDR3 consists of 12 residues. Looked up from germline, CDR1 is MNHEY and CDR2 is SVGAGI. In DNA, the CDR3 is TGTGCCAGCGGACCCCCAGGAGGAGAGCAGTACTTC. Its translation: CASGPPGGEQYF.

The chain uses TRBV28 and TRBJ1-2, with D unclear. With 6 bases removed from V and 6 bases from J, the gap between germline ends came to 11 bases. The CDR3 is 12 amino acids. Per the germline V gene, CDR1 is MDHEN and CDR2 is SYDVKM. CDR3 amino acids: CASSVFEDGYTF. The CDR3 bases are TGTGCCAGCAGCGTATTTGAGGATGGCTACACCTTC.

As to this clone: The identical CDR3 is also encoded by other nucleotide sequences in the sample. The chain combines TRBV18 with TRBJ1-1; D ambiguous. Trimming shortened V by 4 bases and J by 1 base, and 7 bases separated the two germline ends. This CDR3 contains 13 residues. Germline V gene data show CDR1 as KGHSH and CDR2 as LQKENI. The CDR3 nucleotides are TGTGCCAGCTCACTAGACCCGAACACTGAAGCTTTCTTT. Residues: CASSLDPNTEAFF.

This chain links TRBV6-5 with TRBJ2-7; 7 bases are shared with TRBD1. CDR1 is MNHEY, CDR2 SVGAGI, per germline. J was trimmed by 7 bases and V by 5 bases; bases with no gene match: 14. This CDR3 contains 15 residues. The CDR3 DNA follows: TGTGCCAGCAGTACAGTCCGGGACAGCCCTGCTGAGCAGTACTTC. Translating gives CASSTVRDSPAEQYF.

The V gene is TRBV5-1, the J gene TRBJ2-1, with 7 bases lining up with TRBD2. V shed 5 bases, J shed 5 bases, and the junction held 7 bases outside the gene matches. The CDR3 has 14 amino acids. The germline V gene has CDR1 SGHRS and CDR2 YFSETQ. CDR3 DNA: TGCGCCAGCAGTTTTGGACTAGTCGACAATGAGCAGTTCTTC. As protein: CASSFGLVDNEQFF.

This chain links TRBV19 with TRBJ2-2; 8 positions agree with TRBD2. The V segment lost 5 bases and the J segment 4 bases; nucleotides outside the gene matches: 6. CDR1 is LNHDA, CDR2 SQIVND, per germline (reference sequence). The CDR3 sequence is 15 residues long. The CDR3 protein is CASSPAGVSTGELFF. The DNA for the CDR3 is TGTGCCAGTAGTCCAGCGGGAGTGAGCACCGGGGAGCTGTTTTTT.

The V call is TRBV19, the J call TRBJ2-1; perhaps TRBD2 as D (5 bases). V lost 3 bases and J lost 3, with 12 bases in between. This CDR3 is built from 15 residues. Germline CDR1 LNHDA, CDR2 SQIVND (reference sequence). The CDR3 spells CASSMRVVLYNEQFF. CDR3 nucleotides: TGTGCCAGTAGTATGCGGGTCGTTCTCTACAATGAGCAGTTCTTC.

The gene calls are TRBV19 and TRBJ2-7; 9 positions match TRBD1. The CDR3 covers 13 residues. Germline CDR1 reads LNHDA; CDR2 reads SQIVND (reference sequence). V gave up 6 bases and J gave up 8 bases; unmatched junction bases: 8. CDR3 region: CASSDPGQGQQYF. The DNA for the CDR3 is TGTGCCAGTAGCGACCCGGGACAGGGACAGCAGTACTTC.